These 4 T cell receptor beta chains were sequenced from one sample in a study of blood T cell repertoires in COVID-19. Profiling relied on immunoSEQ multiplex PCR, and the TCRdb table lists in-frame clones only, not all of them. Of around 190,000 clones detected, around nine tenths appear once; the ten largest clones hold under 2%. The specimen sequenced was peripheral blood. These receptors were obtained from a man younger than 30 with active or convalescent COVID-19.

The V call is TRBV18, the J call TRBJ1-1; TRBD1 is a possible D gene (6 bases). The germline V and J ends were trimmed by 3 bases and 5 bases, with 16 bases remaining between them. The CDR3 sequence is 15 residues long. Germline V gene sequence: CDR1 KGHSH, CDR2 LQKENI. The CDR3 protein is CASSPFLTGTTEAFF. The CDR3, as DNA: TGTGCCAGCTCACCTTTTCTCACCGGGACAACTGAAGCTTTCTTT.

The chain joins TRBV6-2 or TRBV6-3 to TRBJ2-3; possibly TRBD2 for D (6 bases). The V end was cut by 4 bases, the J end by 3 bases, with 20 bases between. The germline gives CDR1 MNHEY, CDR2 SVGEGT. This CDR3 region has 17 residues. DNA of the CDR3: TGTGCCAGCAGTTCTCTCGTGGATTCCCGGGAGACAGATACGCAGTATTTT. Translating gives CASSSLVDSRETDTQYF.

This chain uses TRBV6-5 with TRBJ1-3; TRBD1 agrees at 8 bases. The CDR3 is 13 amino acids. Per germline, CDR1 MNHEY and CDR2 SVGAGI. J was trimmed by 4 bases and V by 10 bases; bases with no gene match: 6. The CDR3 bases are TGTGCCACCCGACAGGGGTCAGGAAACACCATATATTTT. Translating it yields CATRQGSGNTIYF.

The chain recombines TRBV30 with TRBJ1-4; D unclear. The CDR3 contains 11 residues. CDR1 is GTSNPN, CDR2 SVGIG, per germline (reference sequence). V shed 0 bases and J shed 8 bases, with 4 bases lying between them. CDR3 coding DNA: TGTGCCTGGAGTGTTAGCGAAAAACTGTTTTTT. Protein sequence: CAWSVSEKLFF.